The rows below give T cell receptor beta chains drawn from one sample of a study of cytomegalovirus exposure and HLA in healthy donors. TCRdb's copy holds only in-frame clones and misses some; the assay was immunoSEQ multiplex PCR. The repertoire consists of a few hundred thousand clones, with around two thirds occurring once and the leading ten covering 2% to 2.5%. The material sequenced was PBMCs. Source of these receptors: a female donor in good health and CMV-seronegative. Both conserved end residues are part of each CDR3. A D gene is named only where the DNA matches it firmly. Clone size is shown for a subset of rows, as once, few, many or a class of expanded clone.

clone_size	cdr3_length	d_call	v_call	j_call	cdr3_nt	cdr3_aa
NA	14	TRBD1	TRBV28	TRBJ1-4	TGTGCCAGCAGTTCGGGACAGGGGTATGAAAAACTGTTTTTT	CASSSGQGYEKLFF
NA	14	NA	TRBV27	TRBJ2-5	TGTGCCAGCAGTTTCAGGACAGAACAAGAGACCCAGTACTTC	CASSFRTEQETQYF
NA	16	NA	TRBV29-1	TRBJ2-2	TGCAGCGTTGAAGATTCCCGTCAACAGGGCGGCGGGGAGCTGTTTTTT	CSVEDSRQQGGGELFF
NA	19	TRBD1	TRBV14	TRBJ1-1	TGTGCCAGCAGCCAAGAAGAAGTTAGAACAGGGGGCGTCGATACTGAAGCTTTCTTT	CASSQEEVRTGGVDTEAFF
NA	14	NA	TRBV5-6	TRBJ2-2	TGTGCCAGCAGCTTTAGGACAGCCACCGGGGAGCTGTTTTTT	CASSFRTATGELFF
NA	16	NA	TRBV28	TRBJ1-3	TGTGCCAGCAGTGCCAGGGGCTTCAGCTCGTGGAACACCATATATTTT	CASSARGFSSWNTIYF
NA	15	TRBD1	TRBV6-1	TRBJ2-5	TGTGCCAGCAGTGAAGCGCGAAAGGGGGCGGAGACCCAGTACTTC	CASSEARKGAETQYF
NA	15	TRBD1	TRBV6-6	TRBJ1-5	TGTGCCAGCAGTGAGCACAGGGGTGGCAATCAGCCCCAGCATTTT	CASSEHRGGNQPQHF
NA	16	TRBD1	TRBV7-2	TRBJ2-7	TGTGCCAGCAGCCCCCCGGGACAGGCCATCAATCGAGAGCAGTACTTC	CASSPPGQAINREQYF
NA	17	TRBD2	TRBV4-1	TRBJ2-1	TGCGCCAGCAGCCAAGAGCAGGGGACTAGCGGGAAGAATGAGCAGTTCTTC	CASSQEQGTSGKNEQFF
NA	16	TRBD2	TRBV7-3	TRBJ2-3	TGTGCCAGCAGCCCCGACCCGGGACTAGTGGCAGATACGCAGTATTTT	CASSPDPGLVADTQYF
NA	14	TRBD2	TRBV27	TRBJ2-1	TGTGCCAGCAGTTTCGGGCGGGAGTACAATGAGCAGTTCTTC	CASSFGREYNEQFF
NA	16	TRBD1	TRBV10-3	TRBJ2-7	TGTGCCATCAGTACAATTGTCGCAGGGGGCGCGGGCGAGCAGTACTTC	CAISTIVAGGAGEQYF
NA	16	TRBD1	TRBV5-1	TRBJ2-3	TGCGCCAGCAGCTCGTACCTGGACAGGGAACGGGATACGCAGTATTTT	CASSSYLDRERDTQYF
few	15	TRBD1	TRBV7-9	TRBJ2-7	TGTGCCAGCAGCTTAGAGGGACAGGGGACCCACGAGCAGTACTTC	CASSLEGQGTHEQYF
NA	12	NA	TRBV2	TRBJ2-7	TGTGCCAGCAGTGGACAGTCCTACGAGCAGTACTTC	CASSGQSYEQYF
NA	15	TRBD2	TRBV5-1	TRBJ2-1	TGCGCCAGCAGCTTGGGCGCCGGGAGGTACAATGAGCAGTTCTTC	CASSLGAGRYNEQFF
NA	18	TRBD1	TRBV5-1	TRBJ1-5	TGCGCCAGCAGCTTGGATCCTCCGGGACAGGGGAGCAATCAGCCCCAGCATTTT	CASSLDPPGQGSNQPQHF
once	14	NA	TRBV5-1	TRBJ2-3	TGCGCCAGCAGCTTGACCTCGGGAGCAGATACGCAGTATTTT	CASSLTSGADTQYF
NA	17	NA	TRBV18	TRBJ2-2	TGTGCCAGCTCACCACAGAGTGGGGCGACGAACACCGGGGAGCTGTTTTTT	CASSPQSGATNTGELFF
NA	18	TRBD1	TRBV7-9	TRBJ2-6	TGTTCCAGCAGCGCCTGGACAGGGGCGACATCTGGGGCCAACGTCCTGACTTTC	CSSSAWTGATSGANVLTF
NA	14	NA	TRBV19	TRBJ2-7	TGTGCCAGTAACCCGGCCCCGAGGGTCCACGAGCAGTACTTC	CASNPAPRVHEQYF
NA	14	NA	TRBV5-1	TRBJ1-1	TGCGCCAGCAGCTTGGCCCCCGTTTTATCGGAAGCTTTCTTT	CASSLAPVLSEAFF
NA	15	TRBD2	TRBV12-5	TRBJ2-5	TGTGCTAGTGGTTTGGGGGGACTAGCGGAAGAGACCCAGTACTTC	CASGLGGLAEETQYF
NA	15	TRBD2	TRBV27	TRBJ2-3	TGTGCCAGCACCTCCCCCTCTAGCGGTGCAGGTACGCAGTATTTT	CASTSPSSGAGTQYF
NA	16	TRBD2	TRBV5-1	TRBJ2-5	TGCGCCAGCAGCCGGACCCTTAGCGGGAGTTTAGAGACCCAGTACTTC	CASSRTLSGSLETQYF
NA	16	NA	TRBV27	TRBJ2-1	TGTGCCAGCAGTTTCTCTCGTCTTAGCGGCCCGAATGAGCAGTTCTTC	CASSFSRLSGPNEQFF
NA	11	NA	TRBV20-1	TRBJ2-7	TGCAGTGCTAGTTCAGGGAACGAGCAGTACTTC	CSASSGNEQYF
NA	15	TRBD1	TRBV27	TRBJ2-7	TGTGCCAGCAGTTACGCAGGGACAGGGAGCTACGAGCAGTACTTC	CASSYAGTGSYEQYF
NA	15	TRBD1	TRBV19	TRBJ2-2	TGTGCCAGTAGTATAGGGACAGGGGGCACCGGGGAGCTGTTTTTT	CASSIGTGGTGELFF
NA	16	TRBD1	TRBV5-1	TRBJ1-1	TGCGCCAGCAGCTTGGGAGACAGGGAAGCAAACACTGAAGCTTTCTTT	CASSLGDREANTEAFF